These 28 T cell receptor beta chains came from one sample sequenced in a study of beta chain features in type 1 diabetes (dated by TCRdb to 2016 to 2018). Library prep was done by the immunoSEQ multiplex PCR assay. The entire isolated RNA was reverse transcribed using the High Capacity cDNA Reverse Transcription Kit, and thus expressed TCRB transcripts were sequenced. Sourced from immuneACCESS, this table was stored by TCRdb with only in-frame sequences that have V and J called. A share of the clones is absent; for the studies checked, an unresolved V gene accounts for under half, and the remainder has no known explanation. A total of around 250,000 clones appear in this sample, around 65% of them only once. 0.053% of the sample comes from the top ten. The sequenced material came from naive CD4+ T cells from blood. Sample cell subset or site, as interpreted from the label and publication: true naive CD4+ T cells. All receptors derive from a man aged 30-40 years in good health.

This clone was detected a few times. The sample has other DNA sequences that encode this CDR3 too. This chain links TRBV29-1 with TRBJ2-5, with D perhaps matching TRBD1 or TRBD2 (5 bases each). V lost 6 bases and J lost 3, with 14 bases in between. Germline CDR1 and CDR2: SQVTM and ANQGSEA. The CDR3 consists of 13 residues. The CDR3 region is CSVAPGPEETQYF. CDR3 DNA sequence: TGCAGCGTAGCTCCGGGGCCCGAAGAGACCCAGTACTTC.

The V and J genes are TRBV28 and TRBJ2-3; tentative D call: TRBD1 (5 bases). The V end was cut by 6 bases, the J end by 3 bases, with 7 bases between. This CDR3 has 12 amino acids. The germline V gene has CDR1 MDHEN and CDR2 SYDVKM. CDR3 nucleotide sequence: TGTGCCAGCAGGCAGGGAACAGATACGCAGTATTTT. This codes for CASRQGTDTQYF.

This clone appeared a single time. The chain links TRBV10-3 to TRBJ2-7, with 7 bases fitting TRBD1. There are 14 residues in the CDR3. CDR1 ENHRY and CDR2 SYGVKD come from the germline V gene. V trimming: 6 bases; J trimming: 1 base; junction bases outside the gene matches: 6. This CDR3 reads CAISEGTASYEQYF. The CDR3 DNA reads as TGTGCCATCAGCGAGGGGACAGCGTCCTACGAGCAGTACTTC.

The chain carries TRBV4-1 and TRBJ1-1, with D possibly being TRBD1 (5 bases). V was clipped by 1 base and J by 7 bases, with 19 bases between them. There are 16 residues in the CDR3. The germline CDR1 and CDR2 sequences are MGHRA and YSYEKL. The CDR3 spells CASSQGGQGTSVEAFF. The CDR3, as DNA: TGCGCCAGCAGCCAAGGGGGCCAGGGAACCTCCGTTGAAGCTTTCTTT.

The rearrangement uses TRBV30 and TRBJ1-4; D possibly corresponds to TRBD1 (5 bases). CDR1 GTSNPN and CDR2 SVGIG come from the germline V gene (reference sequence). The V end lost 4 bases, the J end lost 7 bases, and 7 bases lay between the germline ends. CDR3 length: 11 amino acids. CDR3: CAWTGSEKLFF. The CDR3 DNA sequence: TGTGCCTGGACAGGGAGTGAAAAACTGTTTTTT.

V gene TRBV2 combines with J gene TRBJ2-7, with unresolved D. Trimming left V 1 base short and J 6 bases short, with 7 bases between. CDR3 length: 12 residues. Germline-derived CDR1 and CDR2 are SNHLY and FYNNEI. The CDR3 is CASSEDGSEQYF. The CDR3 bases are TGTGCCAGCAGTGAAGATGGAAGCGAGCAGTACTTC.

The sample holds one count of this clone. The chain uses TRBV15 and TRBJ1-5; unclear D gene. CDR3 length: 14 residues. V shed 0 bases and J shed 5 bases, with 8 bases lying between them. CDR1 is LNHNV and CDR2 is YYDKDF in the germline V gene (reference sequence). The CDR3 sequence is CATSRDLVDQPQHF. CDR3 DNA sequence: TGTGCCACCAGCAGAGATTTGGTTGATCAGCCCCAGCATTTT. The complete variable domain, with remaining parts taken from reference TRBV15 and TRBJ1-5, reads DAMVIQNPRYQVTQFGKPVTLSCSQTLNHNVMYWYQQKSSQAPKLLFHYYDKDFNNEADTPDNFQSRRPNTSFCFLDIRSPGLGDTAMYLCATSRDLVDQPQHFGDGTRLSIL.

J is TRBJ2-5 and V is TRBV28, with 8 bases lining up with TRBD2. In germline, CDR1 is MDHEN, CDR2 SYDVKM. Trimming removed 6 bases from V and 5 bases from J; junction bases left unmatched: 14. This CDR3 spans 16 amino acids. The CDR3 region has the DNA TGTGCCAGCAGCCTTACTAGCGGCGACTTTCGGGAGACCCAGTACTTC. It codes for CASSLTSGDFRETQYF.

This chain connects TRBV6-6 to TRBJ1-3, with unresolved D. The CDR3 contains 13 residues. Germline V gene lookup returns CDR1 MNHNY and CDR2 SVGAGI (reference sequence). Trimming shortened V by 6 bases and J by 0 bases, and 6 bases separated the two germline ends. The CDR3 region is CASSLTSGNTIYF. The CDR3 DNA reads as TGTGCCAGCAGCCTCACCTCTGGAAACACCATATATTTT.

The J gene is TRBJ2-7, the V gene TRBV7-2, with 7 bases that match TRBD1. CDR1 and CDR2 from the germline V gene are SGHTA and FQGNSA. CDR3 length equals 15 residues. Trimming cost V 5 bases and J 8 bases; bases outside gene matches: 15. The CDR3 sequence: CASSPQRDRFTQQYF. CDR3 DNA: TGTGCCAGCAGCCCACAACGGGACAGATTTACGCAGCAGTACTTC. Full variable domain (missing parts from reference TRBV7-2 and TRBJ2-7): GAGVSQSPSNKVTEKGKDVELRCDPISGHTALYWYRQSLGQGLEFLIYFQGNSAPDKSGLPSDRFSAERTGGSVSTLTIQRTQQEDSAVYLCASSPQRDRFTQQYFGPGTRLTVT.

V gene TRBV2 combines with J gene TRBJ2-2, with a possible D match to TRBD1 (7 bases). V gave up 8 bases and J gave up 7 bases, with 11 bases separating them. There are 12 residues in the CDR3. Per the germline V gene, CDR1 is SNHLY and CDR2 is FYNNEI. The DNA of the CDR3 is TGTGCCAGCGACAGGGAGGTCGGGGAGCTGTTTTTT. It is translated as CASDREVGELFF.

The chain recombines TRBV29-1 with TRBJ2-3; 10 bases are a match to TRBD2. V trimming: 5 bases; J trimming: 0 bases; junction bases outside the gene matches: 8. This CDR3 has 16 amino acids. Germline CDR1 reads SQVTM; CDR2 reads ANQGSEA. Here the CDR3 DNA reads TGCAGCGTTCTGCGAACTAGCGGGACTAGCACAGATACGCAGTATTTT. Translation: CSVLRTSGTSTDTQYF.

This clone was seen a single time. The chain joins TRBV30 to TRBJ2-6; 8 nucleotides agree with TRBD1. CDR1 and CDR2 from the germline V gene are GTSNPN and SVGIG (reference sequence). The CDR3 spans 17 residues. J lost 4 bases, V lost 0 bases, and 8 bases had no gene match. CDR3 coding DNA: TGTGCCTGGAGTGTACTCCGGACAGGGAGAGGGGCCAACGTCCTGACTTTC. Translating it yields CAWSVLRTGRGANVLTF. The full variable domain, completed using reference TRBV30 and TRBJ2-6, is SQTIHQWPATLVQPVGSPLSLECTVEGTSNPNLYWYRQAAGRGLQLLFYSVGIGQISSEVPQNLSASRPQDRQFILSSKKLLLSDSGFYLCAWSVLRTGRGANVLTFGAGSRLTVL.

The chain joins TRBV9 to TRBJ2-1; unclear D gene. The V and J ends lost 2 bases and 3 bases respectively, with 6 bases between them. Germline V lookup: CDR1 SGDLS, CDR2 YYNGEE. The CDR3 has 13 residues. The CDR3 here is CASSVLSYNEQFF. For the CDR3, the DNA is TGTGCCAGCAGCGTCCTTAGCTACAATGAGCAGTTCTTC.

This clone was seen a handful of times. The V and J genes are TRBV9 and TRBJ1-5; TRBD1 aligns across 7 bases. This CDR3 contains 13 residues. The V gene end was trimmed by 2 bases and the J gene end by 5 bases; junction bases not matched to a gene: 1. Germline values: CDR1 SGDLS, CDR2 YYNGEE. CDR3 sequence (DNA): TGTGCCAGCAGCGTCGACAGGGATCAGCCCCAGCATTTT. This translates into CASSVDRDQPQHF.

This clone showed up just once. The V call is TRBV29-1, the J call TRBJ1-1; D gene uncertain. The V end lost 4 bases, the J end lost 0 bases, and 12 bases lay between the germline ends. Germline CDR1 is SQVTM and CDR2 is ANQGSEA. The CDR3 contains 14 residues. CDR3 amino acids: CSVGRRLLNTEAFF. The CDR3 DNA reads TGCAGCGTTGGAAGACGATTGTTGAACACTGAAGCTTTCTTT.

The chain carries TRBV30 and TRBJ1-2; no clear D. The CDR3 runs to 11 residues. The germline V and J ends were trimmed by 1 base and 5 bases, with 5 bases remaining between them. Germline assignment: CDR1 GTSNPN and CDR2 SVGIG (reference sequence). The CDR3 loop reads CAWSASYGYTF. The DNA of the CDR3 is TGTGCCTGGAGTGCCAGTTATGGCTACACCTTC.

This clone was detected only once. The rearrangement links TRBV4-1 to TRBJ2-1, with 10 bases matching TRBD1. CDR3 size: 15 residues. Trimming at V came to 5 bases and at J to 10 bases, leaving 11 bases not matched to a gene. CDR1 and CDR2 (germline): MGHRA, YSYEKL. CDR3 sequence reads: CASSYRTGGVPEQFF. CDR3 coding DNA: TGCGCCAGCAGCTACCGGACAGGGGGAGTCCCGGAGCAGTTCTTC.

The chain joins TRBV30 to TRBJ2-7, with a possible D match to TRBD1 (6 bases). The CDR3 runs to 13 residues. Germline CDR1 and CDR2: GTSNPN and SVGIG (reference sequence). Trimming shortened V by 2 bases and J by 2 bases, and 10 bases separated the two germline ends. The CDR3 region is CAWSTQGPYEQYF. The DNA for the CDR3 is TGTGCCTGGAGTACGCAGGGGCCCTACGAGCAGTACTTC.

This clone showed up just once. J is TRBJ2-7 and V is TRBV29-1; tentative D call: TRBD1 (6 bases). Germline CDR1 is SQVTM and CDR2 is ANQGSEA. This CDR3 has 12 residues. Trimming removed 4 bases from V and 6 bases from J, with 13 bases in between. CDR3 DNA: TGCAGCGTTGGAGGGGGACACTTCGAGCAGTACTTC. It encodes CSVGGGHFEQYF.

Here the CDR3 DNA reads TGCAGCGTTGTGACAGGGGCGAGCTACGAGCAGTACTTC. It yields the protein CSVVTGASYEQYF. The rearrangement uses TRBV29-1 and TRBJ2-7, with TRBD1 matching 8 bases. This CDR3 region has 13 residues. J was trimmed by 3 bases and V by 4 bases; bases with no gene match: 5. Germline V gene sequence: CDR1 SQVTM, CDR2 ANQGSEA.

Here the CDR3 reads CASSANTQYF. The CDR3 DNA sequence: TGTGCCAGCAGTGCCAATACGCAGTATTTT. The J gene is TRBJ2-3, the V gene TRBV6-1; no reliable D call. The V gene lost 4 bases and the J gene lost 7 bases, with 3 bases spanning the gap. Looked up from germline, CDR1 is MNHNS and CDR2 is SASEGT. This CDR3 comprises 10 residues.

The V and J genes are TRBV6-1 and TRBJ1-2; D is uncertain. CDR1 and CDR2 (germline): MNHNS, SASEGT. Trimming took off 0 bases at V and 4 bases at J, with 12 bases between the two ends. This CDR3 region has 15 residues. The CDR3 loop is CASSEAVTASYGYTF. In nucleotides, the CDR3 is TGTGCCAGCAGTGAAGCGGTGACCGCAAGCTATGGCTACACCTTC.

This clone has just a few counts. The chain combines TRBV30 with TRBJ1-2, with no clear D. Germline lookup yields CDR1 GTSNPN and CDR2 SVGIG (reference sequence). Trimming removed 3 bases from V and 1 base from J, with 9 bases in between. This CDR3 has 13 residues. CDR3 nucleotide sequence: TGTGCCTGGAGCCCACAGATTAACTATGGCTACACCTTC. It translates to CAWSPQINYGYTF.

This rearrangement joins TRBV29-1 to TRBJ1-1; 9 positions agree with TRBD1. V lost 5 bases and J lost 1; bases outside the gene matches: 2. This CDR3 region has 13 residues. Germline assignment: CDR1 SQVTM and CDR2 ANQGSEA. In nucleotides, the CDR3 is TGCAGCGTTCGGACAGGGGAGAACACTGAAGCTTTCTTT. Protein sequence: CSVRTGENTEAFF.

Points on this clone: The same CDR3 can be traced to other DNA sequences in this sample. The chain employs TRBV18 and TRBJ2-5; D gene uncertain. Germline CDR1 KGHSH, CDR2 LQKENI. The CDR3 runs 12 residues. V was cut by 0 bases and J by 5 bases, with 4 bases left in between. The CDR3 coding sequence is TGTGCCAGCTCACCACCGGGCGAGACCCAGTACTTC. Encoded protein: CASSPPGETQYF.

The chain combines TRBV15 with TRBJ2-5, with a tentative D call TRBD2 (6 bases). Germline assignment: CDR1 LNHNV and CDR2 YYDKDF (reference sequence). Trimming pared 0 bases from V and 5 bases from J, leaving 13 bases between. The CDR3 runs to 15 residues. CDR3 sequence: CATSRDGGFEETQYF. The CDR3 DNA reads as TGTGCCACCAGCAGAGATGGGGGGTTTGAGGAGACCCAGTACTTC.

A few counts support this clone. The chain couples TRBV29-1 to TRBJ2-1; a weak D match, TRBD2 (5 bases). The CDR3 loop spans 12 amino acids. The germline V gene has CDR1 SQVTM and CDR2 ANQGSEA. Trimming shortened V by 4 bases and J by 7 bases, and 11 bases separated the two germline ends. The DNA of the CDR3 is TGCAGCGTTGGACGGGAAACGAATGAGCAGTTCTTC. Its translation: CSVGRETNEQFF.